This T cell receptor (beta chain) emerged from a study of blood T cell repertoires in COVID-19. Study as a whole: Collection of acute and convalescent COVID-19 samples took place in the United States, Italy and Spain. In each case, the material was cDNA or gDNA derived from T cells, B-cell-depleted T cells, or PBMCs.

In the original analysis: Amplification of reference gene primers provided the estimated nucleated cell counts. Libraries were prepared by immunoSEQ multiplex PCR; TCRdb keeps only in-frame clonotypes and omits some of them. That table is the source of V, J and clone size, and D and trimming were worked out from the DNA. The table lists about 46,000 clones, 75% to 90% of them singletons. Between the trimmed V and J ends, which lost 4 bases and 6 bases, there was a span of 12 bases. Germline CDR1 reads SGHTA; CDR2 reads FQGNSA. The CDR3 loop spans 13 amino acids. In Seattle, patients joined the study during active infection and were tracked longitudinally.

The clonotype comes from a woman older than 75 with COVID-19, enrolled during active disease. The V call is TRBV7-2, the J call TRBJ1-1; maybe TRBD1 (5 bases). The sequencing sample was made of peripheral blood. The CDR3 DNA is TGTGCCAGCAGCTCTCGGGGGACCGCTGAAGCTTTCTTT. It translates to CASSSRGTAEAFF.